Here is one TCR beta chain with its context. As processed by the authors: Reference gene primer amplification gave estimated nucleated cell counts. Sequencing used immunoSEQ multiplex PCR; TCRdb keeps in-frame clones, though not all of them. The DNA gave D and trimming, while V, J and clone size come from that table. This sample carries about 69,000 clones, 70% to 90% of them seen once, and the ten largest clones take approximately 1.9%. This record belongs to a study of blood T cell repertoires in COVID-19. Study-level background: Acute and convalescent COVID-19 samples came from the United States, Italy and Spain. T cells, B-cell-depleted T cells, or PBMCs supplied cDNA or gDNA.

The receptor was isolated from a man under 40 with acute or convalescent COVID-19. Sequenced input: peripheral blood.

DNA of the CDR3: TGTGCCAGCAGCTCAGGGGGCCCGGGGACCCAGTACTTC. Translation gives CASSSGGPGTQYF. The V and J genes are TRBV7-2 and TRBJ2-5, with TRBD1 matching over 8 bases. The length of the CDR3 is 13 residues. CDR1 is SGHTA and CDR2 is FQGNSA in the germline V gene. V was pared by 4 bases and J by 7 bases, with 5 bases of the junction left unmatched.